The 2 T cell receptor beta chains presented below share a single source sample, sequenced in a study of beta chain features in type 1 diabetes. General study points: Patients with Type 1 diabetes showed moderately but significantly shorter TCRB CDR3s in all four CD4+ subsets.

Expressed TCRB transcripts were sequenced because the isolated RNA had all been reverse transcribed beforehand. Some clones are missing from TCRdb's copy, which holds only in-frame ones; the method was immunoSEQ multiplex PCR. The repertoire has 160,000 or so clones, roughly 60% of them found once; the top ten carry about 0.091%. These TCRs' antigens remain unknown. The source material was naive CD4+ T cells from blood. The receptors come from a man aged 30-40 years with type 1 diabetes.

This clone was counted between two and nine times. The rearrangement links TRBV25-1 to TRBJ1-1; a weak D match, TRBD1 (6 bases). Trimming took off 4 bases at V and 1 base at J, with 10 bases between the two ends. The CDR3 loop spans 14 amino acids. Germline CDR1 and CDR2: MGHDK and SYGVNS. The CDR3 region has the DNA TGTGCCAGCAGTGGCCACAGGGAGAACACTGAAGCTTTCTTT. The encoded protein is CASSGHRENTEAFF. The whole variable domain, filled in from reference TRBV25-1 and TRBJ1-1, reads EADIYQTPRYLVIGTGKKITLECSQTMGHDKMYWYQQDPGMELHLIHYSYGVNSTEKGDLSSESTVSRIRTEHFPLTLESARPSHTSQYLCASSGHRENTEAFFGQGTRLTVV.

The J gene is TRBJ1-1, the V gene TRBV29-1, with TRBD1 as a possible D gene (5 bases). Germline CDR1 and CDR2: SQVTM and ANQGSEA. The CDR3 spans 16 residues. Trimming removed 6 bases from V and 0 bases from J, with 20 bases in between. The DNA of the CDR3 is TGCAGCGTCCGTTATGGGGTAGGGGCTATGAACACTGAAGCTTTCTTT. Translating it yields CSVRYGVGAMNTEAFF. Together with reference TRBV29-1 and TRBJ1-1, the CDR3 gives the full variable domain: SAVISQKPSRDICQRGTSLTIQCQVDSQVTMMFWYRQQPGQSLTLIATANQGSEATYESGFVIDKFPISRPNLTFSTLTVSNMSPEDSSIYLCSVRYGVGAMNTEAFFGQGTRLTVV.